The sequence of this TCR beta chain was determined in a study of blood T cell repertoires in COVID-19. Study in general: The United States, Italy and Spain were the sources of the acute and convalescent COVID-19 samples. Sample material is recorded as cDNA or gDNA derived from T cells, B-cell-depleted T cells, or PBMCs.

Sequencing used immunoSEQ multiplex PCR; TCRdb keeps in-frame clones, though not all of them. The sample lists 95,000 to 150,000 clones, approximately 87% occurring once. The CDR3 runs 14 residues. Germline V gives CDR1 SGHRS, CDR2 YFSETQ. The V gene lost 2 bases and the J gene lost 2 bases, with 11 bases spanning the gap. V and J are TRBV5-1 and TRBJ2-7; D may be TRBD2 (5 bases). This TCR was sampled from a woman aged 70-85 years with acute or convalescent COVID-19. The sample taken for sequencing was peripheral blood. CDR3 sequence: CASSFGDLTYEQYF. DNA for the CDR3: TGCGCCAGCAGCTTCGGGGATTTGACCTACGAGCAGTACTTC.